This T cell receptor beta chain was sequenced in a study of CD8+ T cells in alopecia areata. RNA extraction and reverse transcription yielded cDNA as sequencing template. The data were produced by immunoSEQ multiplex PCR, yet TCRdb's version contains in-frame clones alone and is incomplete. Among approximately 66,000 clones listed, 60% were seen once. This clone was detected a few times. Its antigen is not known. The CDR3 loop spans 13 amino acids. Trimming cost V 5 bases and J 8 bases; bases outside gene matches: 8. Germline CDR1 reads LGHNA; CDR2 reads YSLEER. Whole-study results and caveats: Resident alphabeta T-cell populations of normal skin are likewise subject to sequencing in scalp samples.

This clonotype was obtained from a human donor with alopecia areata. V usage is TRBV4-3 and J usage is TRBJ1-2, with 7 nucleotides matching TRBD1. The sample consisted of CD8+ T cells sorted from blood, taken at week 0. CDR3 bases: TGCGCCAGCAGCTTTTTAGGGACAGCCGGCTACACCTTC. It codes for CASSFLGTAGYTF.